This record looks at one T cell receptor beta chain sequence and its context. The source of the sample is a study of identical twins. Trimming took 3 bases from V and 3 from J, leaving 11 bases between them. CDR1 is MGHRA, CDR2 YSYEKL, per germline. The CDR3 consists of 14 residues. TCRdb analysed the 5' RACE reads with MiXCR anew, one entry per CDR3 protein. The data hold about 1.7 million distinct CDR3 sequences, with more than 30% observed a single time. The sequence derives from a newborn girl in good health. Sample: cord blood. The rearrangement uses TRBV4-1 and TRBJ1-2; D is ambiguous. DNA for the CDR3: TGCGCCAGCAGCCACAGAGGCGCGGACTATGGCTACACCTTC. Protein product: CASSHRGADYGYTF.